This T cell receptor (beta chain) was obtained from a study of beta chain features in type 1 diabetes (dated by TCRdb to the late 2010s). With respect to the entire study: No differences in mean age, gender distribution, total cell number or subset yield were found between patients and healthy donors. Across all samples, fewer than 110,000,000 sorted cells were examined, and cell number per subset correlated strongly with RNA yield. The study compared the TCRB repertoires of sorted circulating CD4+ T cell subsets in recently diagnosed type 1 diabetes patients with those in matched healthy donors. Regulatory and stem cell-like memory subsets were isolated from only 8 patients and roughly 8 healthy donors, whereas naive and central memory subsets came from all 30 or so donors.

A single peripheral blood draw of approximately 120 mL on average was collected from each donor into heparinised tubes. A BD FACSAria II and a panel including CD45RO, CCR7, CD25, CD127, CD95 and CD27 were used to sort naive, central memory, regulatory and stem cell-like memory CD4+ T cells. Every sorted population had a purity above 95%. PBMCs were separated immediately by Lymphoprep density gradient centrifugation and were stained directly, without being cultured. To minimize batch effects, samples were stained and sorted in pairs, one healthy donor with one patient per experiment. General conclusions and limits of the study: Because the HLA sub-analyses included only small numbers of individuals, any influence of HLA type on TCRB rearrangement was left unresolved. Patients with type 1 diabetes made fewer insertions and deleted more nucleotides at VDJ recombination sites, implying thymic rearrangement abnormalities. Naive, central memory and regulatory TCRB repertoires appeared to be more similar among patients than among healthy donors. Because cDNA was sequenced instead of genomic DNA, highly expressing activated cells could be over-represented, though the groups showed no difference in activation or CD3 levels. PCR might favor shorter templates, but patient and control samples were amplified and corrected together, so any skew would affect both groups equally. Type 1 diabetes patients showed a moderate but significant shortening of TCRB CDR3 length in all four CD4+ subsets.

The entire isolated RNA was reverse transcribed using the High Capacity cDNA Reverse Transcription Kit, and thus expressed TCRB transcripts were sequenced. Naive, central memory and regulatory T cell samples underwent deep immunoSEQ sequencing, averaging about 3.57 million total reads per sample. Sorted cells were lysed in RLT buffer, and RNA was extracted using DNase-treated RNeasy Micro or Mini kits according to cell number. To prevent cross-contamination, each cell subset was processed individually, whereas patient and healthy donor samples were processed jointly. Using the immunoSEQ multiplex PCR, TCRB sequences were amplified from cDNA into 87-bp fragments spanning the CDR3 region. Amplicons were sequenced on the Illumina HiSeq platform. The source study handled its data this way. Synthetic template baselines were used to correct PCR bias computationally, reads within Hamming distance 2 were collapsed together, and singletons that could not be merged were discarded. Reads were aligned to IMGT to assign V, D and J genes, CDR3 length, and insertions or deletions at six rearrangement sites. Within each subset, clonotype counts were normalized to the number of sorted cells before true diversity and Gini coefficients were calculated with the tcR R package. The overlap coefficient, calculated on TCRB nucleotide sequences, was used to quantify repertoire sharing. Entries here come from immuneACCESS through TCRdb and include only in-frame sequences with V and J called. Some clones fail to appear in such tables; in the studies checked, an unresolved V gene covers under half of the shortfall, and the cause of the remainder is unknown. That table furnishes V, J and clone size, whereas the DNA furnished D and trimming. Recorded for this sample are fewer than 150,000 clones; 6.9% of them occurred a single time. The ten largest clonotypes hold under 1.5% of the sample.

Looking up the germline V gene yields CDR1 LGHNA and CDR2 YSLEER. The CDR3 sequence holds 15 residues, the cysteine and phenylalanine included. Only CDR3 DNA remains: 45 bases, in frame from the first base. Between the V and J ends, shortened by 1 base and 5 bases respectively, the junction contains 11 bases. Worth noting for this clone: What this receptor recognizes is not known. No base quality information exists; no much larger clone differs at one position.

The sequenced sample was central memory CD4+ T cells from blood. This receptor was taken from a woman aged 30 to 39 in good health. The chain joins TRBV4-3 to TRBJ1-4, with the D gene too uncertain to name. The sequence in DNA is TGCGCCAGCAGCCAAGTTTTAACGGGAAATGAAAAACTGTTTTTT. Its amino acids are CASSQVLTGNEKLFF.